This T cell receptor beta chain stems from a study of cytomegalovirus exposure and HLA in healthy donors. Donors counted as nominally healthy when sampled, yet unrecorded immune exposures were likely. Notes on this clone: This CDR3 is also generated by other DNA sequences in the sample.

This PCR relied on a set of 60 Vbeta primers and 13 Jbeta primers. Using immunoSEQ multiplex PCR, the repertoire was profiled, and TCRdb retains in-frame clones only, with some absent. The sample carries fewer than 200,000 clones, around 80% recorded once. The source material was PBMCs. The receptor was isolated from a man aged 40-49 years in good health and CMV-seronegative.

In DNA, the CDR3 is TGTGCCAGCAGTTTATATAGGGGCGAGACCCAGTACTTC. This gives the protein CASSLYRGETQYF. The chain carries TRBV28 and TRBJ2-5, with D possibly matching TRBD1 (5 bases). Germline V CDR1 and CDR2: MDHEN, SYDVKM. The V end lost 1 base, the J end lost 5 bases, and 8 bases lay between the germline ends. The CDR3 extends over 13 amino acids.